This TCR beta chain is from a study of cytomegalovirus exposure and HLA in healthy donors. PCR amplification relied on 60 Vbeta primers (plus 13 Jbeta primers). Assay used: immunoSEQ multiplex PCR; TCRdb lists only in-frame clones, some missing. The repertoire consists of about 120,000 clones, with more than 65% occurring once and the leading ten covering 1.5%. J lost 3 bases, V lost 3 bases, and 6 bases had no gene match. CDR3 size: 14 residues. Germline lookup yields CDR1 SGHDT and CDR2 YYEEEE. Study results and caveats: Other equally common chains were less clonally expanded than HLA-associated TCR beta chains, a later analysis showed. Using a false discovery rate of 0.05, a later analysis showed that approximately 17,000 TCR beta sequences were associated with HLA alleles. Across all donors, roughly uniform sequencing depth was an assumption of the presence/absence analyses. The classifier reportedly diagnosed cytomegalovirus status with high sensitivity and specificity.

Worth noting for this clone: Its target is unknown.

The chain combines TRBV5-6 with TRBJ2-7, with 7 bases aligning to TRBD2. This clonotype was sampled from a woman aged 18-29 years in good health and CMV-seronegative. Sequenced input: PBMCs. The CDR3 spells CASSSLALVYEQYF. The DNA for the CDR3 is TGTGCCAGCAGCTCACTAGCGCTCGTCTACGAGCAGTACTTC. Full variable domain (rest looked up from reference TRBV5-6 and TRBJ2-7): DAGVTQSPTHLIKTRGQQVTLRCSPKSGHDTVSWYQQALGQGPQFIFQYYEEEERQRGNFPDRFSGHQFPNYSSELNVNALLLGDSALYLCASSSLALVYEQYFGPGTRLTVT.